The next 17 T cell receptor beta chains were all read from a single sample in a study of T cells in Graves' hyperthyroidism and ophthalmopathy. RNA transcripts provided the source from which TCR beta CDR3 regions were amplified. With the HTBI primer set, the TCR CDR3 went through a first round of RT-PCR. One entry per CDR3 protein results from TCRdb running MiXCR on the multiplex PCR reads. The profile covers approximately 620,000 distinct CDR3 sequences, with 11% to 15% appearing a single time and 5.8% taken by the ten largest. Specimen: blood. The receptors derive from a woman younger than 45 with Graves' hyperthyroidism that later progressed to Graves' ophthalmopathy.

This clonotype was detected ten times or more. V is TRBV30 and J is TRBJ1-6, with 9 bases matching TRBD1. The CDR3 is 14 residues long. V shed 8 bases and J 7 bases; nucleotides not matched to a gene: 9. Germline CDR1 and CDR2: GTSNPN and SVGIG (reference sequence). CDR3 sequence reads: CAGTGGEGNSPLHF. The CDR3 nucleotides are TGTGCCGGAACAGGGGGCGAAGGGAATTCACCCCTCCACTTT.

The rearrangement uses TRBV28 and TRBJ1-4; D perhaps matches TRBD1 (5 bases). The V end was cut by 6 bases, the J end by 8 bases, with 13 bases between. In germline, CDR1 is MDHEN, CDR2 SYDVKM. The CDR3 has 13 residues. CDR3 amino acids: CASSAGWGEKLFF. In DNA form, the CDR3 reads TGTGCCAGCAGCGCAGGCTGGGGGGAAAAACTGTTTTTT. Looking up the rest from reference TRBV28 and TRBJ1-4 gives the full variable domain: DVKVTQSSRYLVKRTGEKVFLECVQDMDHENMFWYRQDPGLGLRLIYFSYDVKMKEKGDIPEGYSVSREKKERFSLILESASTNQTSMYLCASSAGWGEKLFFGSGTQLSVL.

The chain links TRBV10-3 to TRBJ1-5; TRBD1 matches at 8 bases. V was clipped by 6 bases and J by 1 base; unmatched bases: 5. There are 15 residues in the CDR3. CDR1 is ENHRY and CDR2 is SYGVKD in the germline V gene. As DNA, the CDR3 is TGTGCCATCAGGGCAGGGGGCGAAAGCAATCAGCCCCAGCATTTT. Translated: CAIRAGGESNQPQHF.

This clonotype was counted only a few times. The J gene is TRBJ1-1, the V gene TRBV28, with D possibly TRBD1 on 5 matching bases. V was trimmed by 4 bases and J by 4 bases, leaving 13 bases between them. Per the germline V gene, CDR1 is MDHEN and CDR2 is SYDVKM. The CDR3 sequence is 14 residues long. The CDR3 here is CASSSPGTATEAFF. In nucleotides, the CDR3 is TGTGCCAGCAGTTCCCCAGGGACGGCCACTGAAGCTTTCTTT.

The chain carries TRBV19 and TRBJ1-4; a possible D gene is TRBD1 (6 bases). V lost 3 bases and J 8 bases, leaving 19 bases between the germline ends. The CDR3 extends over 16 amino acids. Per the germline V gene, CDR1 is LNHDA and CDR2 is SQIVND (reference sequence). Here the CDR3 reads CASSIYPGGGNEKLFF. CDR3 nucleotide sequence: TGTGCCAGTAGTATTTATCCAGGCGGGGGCAACGAAAAACTGTTTTTT.

Ten or more counts support this clonotype. The rearrangement links TRBV19 to TRBJ1-5, with D perhaps matching TRBD1 (6 bases). The CDR3 has 16 amino acids. Germline values: CDR1 LNHDA, CDR2 SQIVND (reference sequence). With 8 bases removed from V and 2 bases from J, the gap between germline ends came to 19 bases. The DNA of the CDR3 is TGTGCCAGTTCGAGAGGGGGGCTGATAGGCAATCAGCCCCAGCATTTT. Amino acid sequence: CASSRGGLIGNQPQHF.

Regarding this clonotype: A read error is possible here, since a much larger clone lies one base away. Because it lacks the conserved phenylalanine or tryptophan at the end, this CDR3 is likely a read error. The V gene is TRBV20-1, the J gene TRBJ2-3; possibly TRBD1 for D (5 bases). The CDR3 is made up of 14 amino acids. Germline assignment: CDR1 DFQATT and CDR2 SNEGSKA (reference sequence). CDR3 residues: CANRIAQGADTQYL. CDR3 DNA: TGCGCGAACAGGATTGCCCAAGGCGCAGATACGCAGTATTTA.

Turning to this clonotype: A much bigger clone sits one base away, suggesting this may be a read error. The gene calls are TRBV27 and TRBJ2-7; D not certain. The J call is in doubt because the DNA end fits TRBJ2-1 better. The CDR3 loop spans 14 amino acids. Per the germline V gene, CDR1 is MNHEY and CDR2 is SMNVEV (reference sequence). The CDR3 DNA reads as TGTGCCAGCAGTTTAAGTTCCATCGCCTACGAGCAGTTCTTC. As protein: CASSLSSIAYEQFF.

In its sample, this clonotype was seen many times. The CDR3 sequence: CASSFTNKVTDTQYF. The CDR3 DNA is TGTGCCAGCAGCTTCACTAATAAGGTCACAGATACGCAGTATTTT. V and J are TRBV7-3 and TRBJ2-3, with no clear D. Deletions cut 3 bases from V and 2 bases from J, with 12 bases between. CDR3 length equals 15 residues. The germline V gene has CDR1 SGHTA and CDR2 FQGTGA. The full variable domain, with the rest looked up from reference TRBV7-3 and TRBJ2-3, is GAGVSQTPSNKVTEKGKYVELRCDPISGHTALYWYRQSLGQGPEFLIYFQGTGAADDSGLPNDRFFAVRPEGSVSTLKIQRTERGDSAVYLCASSFTNKVTDTQYFGPGTRLTVL.

This sequence joins TRBV6-1 and TRBJ1-6; D remains unclear. This CDR3 is built from 14 residues. V dropped 6 bases and J dropped 0 bases, with 6 bases sitting between them. In germline, CDR1 is MNHNS, CDR2 SASEGT. The chain's CDR3 is CASRDYSYNSPLHF. CDR3 nucleotides: TGTGCCAGCAGAGACTACTCCTATAATTCACCCCTCCACTTT.

This clonotype was detected many times. V gene TRBV19 combines with J gene TRBJ2-1; D tentatively reads TRBD1 or TRBD2 (5 bases each). Germline V gene sequence: CDR1 LNHDA, CDR2 SQIVND (reference sequence). Between the trimmed V and J ends, which lost 1 base and 6 bases, there was a span of 13 bases. This CDR3 is 15 amino acids long. CDR3 bases: TGTGCCAGTAGTATAGCAGGGAGAACCTCCAATGAGCAGTTCTTC. Residues: CASSIAGRTSNEQFF.

This clonotype was seen at least ten times. The chain has TRBV14 and TRBJ2-5, with 8 bases that match TRBD1. This CDR3 comprises 14 residues. J lost 4 bases, V lost 6 bases, and 7 bases had no gene match. Germline V gives CDR1 SGHDN, CDR2 FVKESK. CDR3 coding DNA: TGTGCCAGCAGAAGGACAGGGCTGGGAGAGACCCAGTACTTC. It specifies CASRRTGLGETQYF.

The chain combines TRBV5-4 with TRBJ1-2; D uncertain. The germline V gene encodes CDR1 SGHNT and CDR2 YYREEE (reference sequence). There are 14 residues in the CDR3. The germline V and J ends were trimmed by 4 bases and 7 bases, with 17 bases remaining between them. The CDR3, as DNA: TGTGCCAGCAGCCCGCTACCGGGTTCCCCTGGCTACACCTTC. Translation: CASSPLPGSPGYTF.

This clonotype occurred many times. The rearrangement uses TRBV24-1 and TRBJ1-2; D not resolved. V lost 3 bases and J lost 2, with 6 bases in between. This CDR3 comprises 13 residues. Germline assignment: CDR1 KGHDR and CDR2 SFDVKD. The chain's CDR3 is CATSDPVNYGYTF. The DNA for the CDR3 is TGTGCCACCAGTGATCCGGTGAACTATGGCTACACCTTC.

This clonotype showed up many times. The chain combines TRBV11-1 with TRBJ2-5; D is unclear. CDR1 is SGHAT, CDR2 FQDESV, per germline (reference sequence). V lost 1 base, J lost 0 bases, and 9 bases lay in between. The CDR3 consists of 15 residues. CDR3 sequence (DNA): TGTGCCAGCAGCTTAGTGCAAGGTTACCAAGAGACCCAGTACTTC. It codes for CASSLVQGYQETQYF. Filled out from reference TRBV11-1 and TRBJ2-5, the complete variable domain reads EAEVAQSPRYKITEKSQAVAFWCDPISGHATLYWYRQILGQGPELLVQFQDESVVDDSQLPKDRFSAERLKGVDSTLKIQPAELGDSAMYLCASSLVQGYQETQYFGPGTRLLVL.

This clonotype was found many times. V usage is TRBV18 and J usage is TRBJ1-2; a weak D match, TRBD1 (5 bases). CDR3 length equals 15 residues. Trimming pared 6 bases from V and 5 bases from J, leaving 19 bases between. Germline CDR1 is KGHSH and CDR2 is LQKENI. The CDR3 is CASSPSRDGGYGYTF. CDR3 in DNA: TGTGCCAGCTCTCCCTCTCGGGACGGTGGGTATGGCTACACCTTC.

As regards this clonotype: Compared with germline, one end of the junction differs, possibly owing to a read error. The genes are TRBV12-3 or TRBV12-4 and TRBJ1-3; 10 bases map to TRBD1. The CDR3 is 16 residues long. CDR3 in DNA: TGTGCCAGCAGTTTAGAAGACAGGGGGCGACGAAACAACATATATTTT. It yields the protein CASSLEDRGRRNNIYF.